One T cell receptor beta chain is described in this entry. V dropped 2 bases and J dropped 3 bases, with 10 bases sitting between them. The CDR3 has 15 residues. Germline V gene lookup returns CDR1 SEHNR and CDR2 FQNEAQ (reference sequence). RNA totalling roughly 0.5 to 1 ug underwent reverse transcription with random hexamers. TCRdb reprocessed the immunoSEQ multiplex PCR reads via MiXCR and lists one record per CDR3 protein. The data hold some 140,000 distinct CDR3 sequences, with 75% to 90% observed a single time. This entry belongs to a study of CD8 T cells in Susac syndrome. The J gene is TRBJ2-2, the V gene TRBV7-9; D unclear. What was sequenced was CD8+ T cells from PBMCs. The sequence derives from a human donor with multiple sclerosis. Here the CDR3 reads CASSLPYEDTGELFF. The CDR3 DNA is TGTGCCAGCAGCTTACCTTACGAGGACACCGGGGAGCTGTTTTTT. The full variable domain, in which reference TRBV7-9 and TRBJ2-2 provide the parts outside the CDR3, is DTGVSQNPRHKITKRGQNVTFRCDPISEHNRLYWYRQTLGQGPEFLTYFQNEAQLEKSRLLSDRFSAERPKGSFSTLEIQRTEQGDSAMYLCASSLPYEDTGELFFGEGSRLTVL.